These 22 T cell receptor beta chains were all obtained from the same sample, sequenced in a study of technical replicates of blood from a handful of donors. Repertoires were generated with immunoSEQ multiplex PCR, while TCRdb's copy carries only in-frame clones and drops some. The sample consists of tens of thousands of clones, 95% of them appearing once. Sequenced material: T cells isolated from PBMCs. These receptors all stem from a human donor in good health.

The V call is TRBV5-1, the J call TRBJ1-2, with 9 nucleotides matching TRBD1. This CDR3 is built from 14 residues. V lost 4 bases, J lost 5 bases, and 6 bases stayed unmatched. CDR1 and CDR2 (germline): SGHRS, YFSETQ. The CDR3 DNA reads TGCGCCAGCAGCCCGGACAGGGGTCGATATGGCTACACCTTC. Protein product: CASSPDRGRYGYTF.

The chain employs TRBV27 and TRBJ2-3; D is possibly TRBD1 (5 bases). The CDR3 has 13 amino acids. Germline-derived CDR1 and CDR2 are MNHEY and SMNVEV (reference sequence). V was pared by 11 bases and J by 1 base, with 13 bases between. CDR3 protein: CAVQVWGTDTQYF. The CDR3 nucleotides are TGTGCCGTACAGGTTTGGGGCACAGATACGCAGTATTTT.

This chain uses TRBV2 with TRBJ1-4; D is perhaps TRBD1 (6 bases). V lost 6 bases and J 4 bases, leaving 15 bases between the germline ends. CDR3 length: 15 amino acids. The germline V gene has CDR1 SNHLY and CDR2 FYNNEI. This CDR3 reads CASSVSTGDNEKLFF. Here the CDR3 DNA reads TGTGCCAGCAGCGTCTCGACAGGAGATAATGAAAAACTGTTTTTT. Together with reference TRBV2 and TRBJ1-4, the CDR3 gives the full variable domain: EPEVTQTPSHQVTQMGQEVILRCVPISNHLYFYWYRQILGQKVEFLVSFYNNEISEKSEIFDDQFSVERPDGSNFTLKIRSTKLEDSAMYFCASSVSTGDNEKLFFGSGTQLSVL.

This rearrangement joins TRBV5-1 to TRBJ2-3; 16 bases are a match to TRBD2. This CDR3 contains 24 residues. Germline values: CDR1 SGHRS, CDR2 YFSETQ. The J segment lost 0 bases and the V segment lost 3 bases, leaving 22 bases of the junction unmatched. The CDR3 sequence: CASSSIELTGTSGGEILSTDTQYF. CDR3 bases: TGCGCCAGCAGCTCCATCGAACTCACAGGGACTAGCGGGGGGGAGATCTTAAGCACAGATACGCAGTATTTT.

This clone was detected only a few times. The V and J genes are TRBV25-1 and TRBJ1-1; unclear D gene. Germline CDR1 MGHDK, CDR2 SYGVNS. The V end lost 2 bases, the J end lost 3 bases, and 4 bases lay between the germline ends. CDR3 length equals 12 residues. The CDR3, as DNA: TGTGCCAGCAGTGAAGAGTACACTGAAGCTTTCTTT. Residues: CASSEEYTEAFF.

The chain carries TRBV28 and TRBJ2-7; TRBD2 matches at 13 bases. CDR1 is MDHEN and CDR2 is SYDVKM in the germline V gene. The CDR3 sequence is 15 residues long. Trimming took 4 bases from V and 7 from J; bases not matched to a gene: 7. CDR3 amino acids: CASSSGLAGVGEQYF. The CDR3 nucleotides read TGTGCCAGCAGTTCCGGACTAGCGGGAGTAGGTGAGCAGTACTTC.

The rearrangement joins TRBV6-5 to TRBJ2-3, with 7 bases that match TRBD1. V lost 8 bases, J lost 2 bases, and 1 base stayed unmatched. This CDR3 contains 12 residues. The germline V gene has CDR1 MNHEY and CDR2 SVGAGI. CDR3: CASGQATDTQYF. DNA for the CDR3: TGTGCCAGCGGACAGGCCACAGATACGCAGTATTTT.

The gene calls are TRBV6-1 and TRBJ2-7, with TRBD2 matching 13 bases. Germline CDR1 MNHNS, CDR2 SASEGT. The length of the CDR3 is 14 residues. After removal of 5 bases from V and 3 bases from J, the junction contained 1 base not matched to a gene. CDR3 sequence: CASSWTSGSYEQYF. The CDR3 coding sequence is TGTGCCAGCAGTTGGACTAGCGGGAGCTACGAGCAGTACTTC.

Written as DNA, the CDR3 is TGTGCCAGCAGCCAAGTTGGGTCTGAGGGTAATACGCAGTATTTT. Protein product: CASSQVGSEGNTQYF. The V gene is TRBV4-2, the J gene TRBJ2-3; a weak D match, TRBD2 (5 bases). CDR3 length: 15 amino acids. V dropped 1 base and J dropped 7 bases, with 15 bases sitting between them. Germline assignment: CDR1 LGHNA and CDR2 YNFKEQ.

The J gene is TRBJ2-7, the V gene TRBV6-6, with 8 bases matching TRBD1. V lost 4 bases and J lost 2; bases outside the gene matches: 10. Germline CDR1 is MNHNY and CDR2 is SVGAGI (reference sequence). This CDR3 contains 16 residues. The chain's CDR3 is CASSSPGQGLTYEQYF. The CDR3, as DNA: TGTGCCAGCAGTTCCCCCGGACAGGGACTGACCTACGAGCAGTACTTC.

V gene TRBV2 combines with J gene TRBJ2-5; 11 bases map to TRBD2. CDR3 length: 15 amino acids. V was pared by 10 bases and J by 5 bases, with 12 bases of the junction left unmatched. Germline loops: CDR1 SNHLY, CDR2 FYNNEI. CDR3 DNA sequence: TGTGCCATTTCACCGGGACTAGCGGTGGGGGAGACCCAGTACTTC. This sequence encodes CAISPGLAVGETQYF.

The chain uses TRBV4-1 and TRBJ2-7; 7 positions agree with TRBD1. V gave up 3 bases and J gave up 2 bases; unmatched junction bases: 10. Germline-derived CDR1 and CDR2 are MGHRA and YSYEKL. CDR3 size: 16 residues. CDR3 residues: CASSQVGTAATYEQYF. The CDR3 region has the DNA TGCGCCAGCAGCCAGGTCGGGACAGCCGCTACCTACGAGCAGTACTTC.

The chain combines TRBV28 with TRBJ1-2; a possible D gene is TRBD1 (5 bases). Trimming left V 3 bases short and J 2 bases short, with 7 bases between. Germline CDR1 MDHEN, CDR2 SYDVKM. The CDR3 length is 13 residues. The CDR3 DNA follows: TGTGCCAGCAGTTTCGACAGAAACTATGGCTACACCTTC. Translation: CASSFDRNYGYTF.

V gene TRBV11-1 combines with J gene TRBJ1-2, with TRBD1 matching over 7 bases. The CDR3 totals 14 residues. Germline trimming cut 5 bases from V and 6 bases from J; bases unmatched to any gene: 9. The germline gives CDR1 SGHAT, CDR2 FQDESV (reference sequence). The DNA of the CDR3 is TGTGCCAGCAGCCGAATCACAGGGGCGGATGGCTACACCTTC. Its protein product is CASSRITGADGYTF.

This clone was detected only a few times. The rearrangement uses TRBV7-9 and TRBJ1-2; 11 bases agree with TRBD1. Germline-derived CDR1 and CDR2 are SEHNR and FQNEAQ (reference sequence). V lost 10 bases to trimming and J lost 10 bases; unmatched junction nucleotides: 8. CDR3 length: 12 residues. The CDR3 loop is CAKKDRGHNYTF. CDR3 bases: TGTGCCAAAAAGGACAGGGGGCATAACTACACCTTC.

J is TRBJ1-2 and V is TRBV28, with 8 bases identical to TRBD1. With V trimmed by 11 bases and J by 4 bases, 9 bases remained unmatched. Per germline, CDR1 MDHEN and CDR2 SYDVKM. The CDR3 sequence is 13 residues long. The CDR3 sequence is CACGPGGGYGYTF. The CDR3 DNA is TGTGCCTGCGGCCCAGGGGGCGGCTATGGCTACACCTTC.

V is TRBV5-1 and J is TRBJ1-1; D unclear. The length of the CDR3 is 16 residues. Germline CDR1 is SGHRS and CDR2 is YFSETQ. Trimming removed 0 bases from V and 1 base from J, with 13 bases in between. The CDR3 DNA sequence: TGCGCCAGCAGCTTGGCCGCGGGCCTTGCGAACACTGAAGCTTTCTTT. Protein product: CASSLAAGLANTEAFF.

V is TRBV2 and J is TRBJ1-1, with D hard to call. Per germline, CDR1 SNHLY and CDR2 FYNNEI. There are 12 residues in the CDR3. Trimming cost V 6 bases and J 0 bases, with 5 bases left between them. CDR3: CASSPMNTEAFF. The DNA of the CDR3 is TGTGCCAGCAGCCCCATGAACACTGAAGCTTTCTTT.

The gene calls are TRBV6-5 and TRBJ2-2; D perhaps matches TRBD2 (6 bases). The germline V gene encodes CDR1 MNHEY and CDR2 SVGAGI. Trimming removed 2 bases from V and 6 bases from J, with 13 bases in between. The CDR3 length is 15 residues. CDR3 amino acids: CASSYGGSVPGELFF. The CDR3 bases are TGTGCCAGCAGTTACGGAGGGAGCGTCCCCGGGGAGCTGTTTTTT.

The rearrangement joins TRBV6-5 to TRBJ1-5, with TRBD1 identical over 10 bases. The CDR3 has 15 amino acids. Germline V gives CDR1 MNHEY, CDR2 SVGAGI. V shed 5 bases, J shed 2 bases, and the junction held 3 bases outside the gene matches. The CDR3 spells CASSRQGAGNQPQHF. CDR3 in DNA: TGTGCCAGCAGTAGACAGGGGGCGGGCAATCAGCCCCAGCATTTT.

The V and J genes are TRBV5-1 and TRBJ2-1, with TRBD2 matching 7 bases. After removal of 1 base from V and 10 bases from J, the junction contained 5 bases not matched to a gene. CDR1 SGHRS and CDR2 YFSETQ come from the germline V gene. The CDR3 runs 13 residues. DNA for the CDR3: TGCGCCAGCAGCTTGCAAGCCGGGAGGGAGCAGTTCTTC. Encoded protein: CASSLQAGREQFF. Filled out from reference TRBV5-1 and TRBJ2-1, the complete variable domain reads KAGVTQTPRYLIKTRGQQVTLSCSPISGHRSVSWYQQTPGQGLQFLFEYFSETQRNKGNFPGRFSGRQFSNSRSEMNVSTLELGDSALYLCASSLQAGREQFFGPGTRLTVL.

This clone was observed a single time. V usage is TRBV15 and J usage is TRBJ1-1; D is ambiguous. With 0 bases removed from V and 3 bases from J, the gap between germline ends came to 5 bases. Germline CDR1 reads LNHNV; CDR2 reads YYDKDF (reference sequence). The CDR3 extends over 13 amino acids. The CDR3 coding sequence is TGTGCCACCAGCAGAGATTCCGACACTGAAGCTTTCTTT. Its translation is CATSRDSDTEAFF.